This T cell receptor beta chain emerged from a study of cytomegalovirus exposure and HLA in healthy donors. Concerning this clone: Its antigen remains unknown.

Profiling relied on immunoSEQ multiplex PCR, and the TCRdb table lists in-frame clones only, not all of them. This table has tens of thousands of clones, 90% to 95% appearing once. Study-wide points: Cytomegalovirus association was assigned to more than 150 TCR beta chains. The majority of TCR sequences were rare, yet some public TCRs appeared in many donors.

CDR3 length equals 18 residues. V shed 8 bases, J shed 1 base, and the junction held 15 bases outside the gene matches. Looked up from germline, CDR1 is MNHNS and CDR2 is SASEGT. Sequencing was carried out using PBMCs. This receptor was taken from a woman aged 25 to 39 in good health and CMV-seronegative. This chain joins TRBV6-1 and TRBJ2-3; 10 nucleotides match TRBD2. The DNA of the CDR3 is TGTGCCAGCCGTGGGGGAGGGACTAGCGCCGACCGCACAGATACGCAGTATTTT. Amino acids: CASRGGGTSADRTDTQYF.